These 21 T cell receptor beta chains originate from one sample sequenced in a study of radiation and T cells in renal cell carcinoma. Only in-frame clones appear in the TCRdb table, and some are missing; sequencing was by immunoSEQ multiplex PCR. The sample lists 45,000 to 55,000 clones; 80% were seen once. The time point is: blood 2 weeks post-SBRT. Indicated treatment: 15 Gy SBRT to primary tumor, nephrectomy 4 weeks later. The sample here was blood, taken from a patient whose treatment included radiotherapy and nephrectomy. The receptors shown here come from a woman between 65 and 79 years old with renal cell carcinoma.

This clone was observed a few times. The chain carries TRBV11-2 and TRBJ1-6; D is ambiguous. The CDR3 is made up of 15 amino acids. V was pared by 8 bases and J by 0 bases, with 11 bases between. Germline V gene data show CDR1 as SGHAT and CDR2 as FQNNGV. The CDR3 coding sequence is TGTGCCAGCCGCCAGGTGGGCTCCTATAATTCACCCCTCCACTTT. Translating it yields CASRQVGSYNSPLHF. Looking up the rest from reference TRBV11-2 and TRBJ1-6 gives the full variable domain: EAGVAQSPRYKIIEKRQSVAFWCNPISGHATLYWYQQILGQGPKLLIQFQNNGVVDDSQLPKDRFSAERLKGVDSTLKIQPAKLEDSAVYLCASRQVGSYNSPLHFGNGTRLTVT.

In its sample, this clone was seen many times. V usage is TRBV12-5 and J usage is TRBJ1-4; D call uncertain. The V end lost 1 base, the J end lost 5 bases, and 2 bases lay between the germline ends. This CDR3 is built from 12 residues. The V gene's germline CDR1 is LGHNT and CDR2 FRNRAP. CDR3 sequence: CASGLANEKLFF. The CDR3 DNA sequence: TGTGCTAGTGGTTTGGCAAATGAAAAACTGTTTTTT.

This clone was recorded once. The V and J genes are TRBV7-6 and TRBJ1-1; D is possibly TRBD1 (5 bases). CDR1 and CDR2 from the germline V gene are SGHVS and FNYEAQ. Deletions cut 0 bases from V and 4 bases from J, with 9 bases between. This CDR3 region has 14 residues. The chain's CDR3 is CASSLAEGRTEAFF. The CDR3 DNA reads TGTGCCAGCAGCTTAGCCGAGGGGCGCACTGAAGCTTTCTTT.

The chain carries TRBV6-5 and TRBJ2-2; 11 bases align to TRBD2. Germline V lookup: CDR1 MNHEY, CDR2 SVGAGI. The CDR3 has 16 residues. Trimming took 2 bases from V and 4 from J; bases not matched to a gene: 3. The CDR3 protein is CASSYDSGGATGELFF. In DNA, the CDR3 is TGTGCCAGCAGTTACGATAGCGGGGGGGCCACCGGGGAGCTGTTTTTT.

This clone was seen once. The chain couples TRBV4-3 to TRBJ1-1; D uncertain. The CDR3 runs to 14 residues. Deletions cut 0 bases from V and 4 bases from J, with 9 bases between. Per the germline V gene, CDR1 is LGHNA and CDR2 is YSLEER. CDR3 protein: CASSQDIGPTEAFF. The DNA of the CDR3 is TGCGCCAGCAGCCAAGATATCGGGCCCACTGAAGCTTTCTTT.

This chain connects TRBV5-4 to TRBJ2-5, with D maybe TRBD1 (5 bases). V lost 0 bases and J lost 0, with 12 bases in between. The CDR3 length is 16 residues. Germline CDR1 and CDR2: SGHNT and YYREEE (reference sequence). The CDR3 coding sequence is TGTGCCAGCAGCTTGGATTTGGGGCCGTACCAAGAGACCCAGTACTTC. It translates to CASSLDLGPYQETQYF.

The CDR3, as DNA: TGCGCCAGCAGTGGGACAGGGGGCGACCGTGGCTACACCTTC. This gives the protein CASSGTGGDRGYTF. This sequence joins TRBV5-1 and TRBJ1-2, with 12 positions matching TRBD1. Trimming took 5 bases from V and 7 from J; bases not matched to a gene: 6. This CDR3 spans 14 amino acids. Germline lookup yields CDR1 SGHRS and CDR2 YFSETQ.

The chain joins TRBV6-4 to TRBJ1-1; possibly TRBD1 for D (5 bases). The V end was cut by 6 bases, the J end by 2 bases, with 10 bases between. The CDR3 spans 13 residues. Germline CDR1 reads MRHNA; CDR2 reads SNTAGT. The CDR3 bases are TGTGCCAGCAGAATGACAGCAAACACTGAAGCTTTCTTT. Its translation: CASRMTANTEAFF.

This sequence joins TRBV5-1 and TRBJ2-7; tentative D call: TRBD2 (5 bases). Germline CDR1 SGHRS, CDR2 YFSETQ. This CDR3 spans 14 amino acids. The V gene lost 0 bases and the J gene lost 1 base, with 8 bases spanning the gap. CDR3 amino acids: CASSLAEGSYEQYF. The CDR3 DNA follows: TGCGCCAGCAGCTTGGCTGAGGGATCCTACGAGCAGTACTTC.

This rearrangement joins TRBV11-2 to TRBJ2-7, with D uncertain. With 0 bases removed from V and 3 bases from J, the gap between germline ends came to 12 bases. CDR1 and CDR2 (germline): SGHAT, FQNNGV. The CDR3 loop spans 15 amino acids. The CDR3 DNA is TGTGCCAGCAGCTTAGATCGACTGGACGGCTACGAGCAGTACTTC. It yields the protein CASSLDRLDGYEQYF.

The chain joins TRBV5-1 to TRBJ2-6, with unresolved D. The V gene lost 0 bases and the J gene lost 0 bases, with 7 bases spanning the gap. Germline loops: CDR1 SGHRS, CDR2 YFSETQ. This CDR3 spans 16 amino acids. The CDR3 here is CASSLDTSSGANVLTF. The CDR3 bases are TGCGCCAGCAGCTTGGATACGTCCTCTGGGGCCAACGTCCTGACTTTC.

This chain links TRBV7-2 with TRBJ2-1, with TRBD2 matching 9 bases. Germline values: CDR1 SGHTA, CDR2 FQGNSA. This CDR3 region has 15 residues. With V trimmed by 5 bases and J by 5 bases, 7 bases remained unmatched. This CDR3 is CASSLSGRFNNEQFF. The DNA for the CDR3 is TGTGCCAGCAGCCTTAGCGGGAGATTTAACAATGAGCAGTTCTTC.

For the CDR3, the DNA is TGTGCCAGCAGCCCCGGGCATACCGGGGAGCTGTTTTTT. It codes for CASSPGHTGELFF. V is TRBV7-3 and J is TRBJ2-2; D uncertain. Trimming shortened V by 5 bases and J by 5 bases, and 9 bases separated the two germline ends. The germline gives CDR1 SGHTA, CDR2 FQGTGA. The CDR3 has 13 residues.

CDR3 coding DNA: TGTGCCAGCAGCTTAGAAGCAGGGGGCGATGAAAAACTGTTTTTT. It is translated as CASSLEAGGDEKLFF. The chain recombines TRBV7-2 with TRBJ1-4; 8 nucleotides agree with TRBD1. CDR3 length: 15 amino acids. Looked up from germline, CDR1 is SGHTA and CDR2 is FQGNSA. J gave up 6 bases and V 1 base, and 4 bases lay outside the gene matches.

This clone occurred once. The V and J genes are TRBV9 and TRBJ2-3, with D tentatively TRBD1 (5 bases). The CDR3 contains 15 residues. Between the trimmed V and J ends, which lost 0 bases and 0 bases, there was a span of 8 bases. The germline gives CDR1 SGDLS, CDR2 YYNGEE. CDR3 sequence (DNA): TGTGCCAGCAGCGTAGGTGGGGCAAGCACAGATACGCAGTATTTT. This codes for CASSVGGASTDTQYF.

The chain recombines TRBV5-1 with TRBJ2-2, with 7 bases matching TRBD1. CDR1 and CDR2 (germline): SGHRS, YFSETQ. The CDR3 is made up of 16 amino acids. V lost 4 bases and J lost 4; bases outside the gene matches: 10. CDR3 DNA: TGCGCCAGCAGCCCCGGACAGGACTTAGTCACCGGGGAGCTGTTTTTT. Amino acid sequence: CASSPGQDLVTGELFF.

The chain joins TRBV4-1 to TRBJ2-3; D perhaps matches TRBD2 (7 bases). The ends were cut back, 3 bases at V and 1 base at J, with 20 bases in the middle. CDR1 and CDR2 from the germline V gene are MGHRA and YSYEKL. CDR3 length equals 18 residues. The CDR3 spells CASSHYGGSRGRTDTQYF. The DNA of the CDR3 is TGCGCCAGCAGCCACTATGGAGGTTCGCGGGGGCGCACAGATACGCAGTATTTT.

This chain links TRBV7-2 with TRBJ2-3; the D gene is possibly TRBD2 (6 bases). Trimming took off 6 bases at V and 4 bases at J, with 14 bases between the two ends. In germline, CDR1 is SGHTA, CDR2 FQGNSA. This CDR3 comprises 14 residues. CDR3 residues: CASRFYGRADTQYF. As DNA, the CDR3 is TGTGCCAGCAGATTTTACGGGAGAGCAGATACGCAGTATTTT.

The gene calls are TRBV9 and TRBJ1-4, with 12 bases aligning to TRBD1. The CDR3 loop spans 16 amino acids. Germline V lookup: CDR1 SGDLS, CDR2 YYNGEE. With V trimmed by 3 bases and J by 5 bases, 5 bases remained unmatched. The CDR3 coding sequence is TGTGCCAGCAGCGGGGGACAGGGGGCGTTGAATGAAAAACTGTTTTTT. It encodes CASSGGQGALNEKLFF.

This clone was seen more than once but under ten times. The chain employs TRBV6-1 and TRBJ1-2; D is uncertain. This CDR3 is 15 amino acids long. V shed 6 bases and J shed 1 base, with 15 bases lying between them. Germline lookup yields CDR1 MNHNS and CDR2 SASEGT. Here the CDR3 DNA reads TGTGCCAGCAGCGGAGGGATAGCCTTTAACTATGGCTACACCTTC. This sequence encodes CASSGGIAFNYGYTF.

The genes are TRBV9 and TRBJ1-2, with TRBD1 matching 7 bases. The CDR3 has 15 residues. CDR1 and CDR2 from the germline V gene are SGDLS and YYNGEE. V lost 3 bases to trimming and J lost 3 bases; unmatched junction nucleotides: 8. The CDR3 DNA follows: TGTGCCAGCAGCGGCTACAGGGGAAAAGACTATGGCTACACCTTC. It yields the protein CASSGYRGKDYGYTF.